The 6 T cell receptor beta chains below were found in one sample sequenced in a study of neoadjuvant anti-PD-1 for oral cavity cancer. TCRdb's copy holds only in-frame clones and misses some; the assay was immunoSEQ multiplex PCR. The sample has about 14,000 clones, about 63% seen once; the top ten hold 2% to 3%. This sample comprised PBMCs, obtained before nivolumab (anti-PD-1) treatment. Receptor source: a person aged 40-85 years with oral cavity squamous cell carcinoma.

The chain has TRBV2 and TRBJ2-2; 12 nucleotides align to TRBD2. The germline V gene encodes CDR1 SNHLY and CDR2 FYNNEI. Trimming cost V 5 bases and J 8 bases; bases outside gene matches: 3. The CDR3 loop spans 14 amino acids. The DNA of the CDR3 is TGTGCCAGCAGTCCCGGGACTAGCGGGGGGGAGCTGTTTTTT. Its protein is CASSPGTSGGELFF.

This clone was seen a single time. V gene TRBV7-2 combines with J gene TRBJ2-3; D remains ambiguous. Germline CDR1 SGHTA, CDR2 FQGNSA. The CDR3 sequence is 14 residues long. Trimming removed 5 bases at V and 0 bases at J, with 9 bases between. The CDR3 DNA reads as TGTGCCAGCAGCCCCGGGCGCAGCACAGATACGCAGTATTTT. It codes for CASSPGRSTDTQYF.

This clone was detected once. The chain recombines TRBV5-1 with TRBJ2-7; D not resolved. Per germline, CDR1 SGHRS and CDR2 YFSETQ. Trimming left V 1 base short and J 2 bases short, with 7 bases between. The CDR3 sequence is 13 residues long. The CDR3 here is CASSLRAAYEQYF. The DNA for the CDR3 is TGCGCCAGCAGCTTGAGGGCAGCCTACGAGCAGTACTTC.

The chain recombines TRBV18 with TRBJ2-7; D gene ambiguous. Germline V gene sequence: CDR1 KGHSH, CDR2 LQKENI. Trimming left V 2 bases short and J 7 bases short, with 21 bases between. The CDR3 is made up of 16 amino acids. DNA of the CDR3: TGTGCCAGCTCACCAGGCGTTGCGACTCGGGTCGGGGAGCAGTACTTC. It translates to CASSPGVATRVGEQYF.

The rearrangement links TRBV13 to TRBJ1-2; D uncertain. The V gene's germline CDR1 is PRHDT and CDR2 FYEKMQ (reference sequence). The CDR3 length is 14 residues. Trimming left V 1 base short and J 3 bases short, with 9 bases between. The CDR3 loop is CASSLVVQDYGYTF. The CDR3 DNA reads TGTGCCAGCAGCTTAGTGGTCCAGGACTATGGCTACACCTTC.

The table lists this clone with a few counts. This chain connects TRBV28 to TRBJ1-1; 9 nucleotides align to TRBD1. CDR1 and CDR2 (germline): MDHEN, SYDVKM. J gave up 8 bases and V 5 bases, and 12 bases lay outside the gene matches. The CDR3 has 15 residues. CDR3 residues: CASSIISGTGQEAFF. CDR3 nucleotides: TGTGCCAGCAGTATTATATCCGGGACAGGGCAAGAAGCTTTCTTT.